The 18 T cell receptor beta chains in this list originate from one sample, sequenced in a study of T cells after yellow fever vaccination. MiXCR, run by TCRdb on the 5' RACE reads, gives a single entry per CDR3 protein. In the table there are a few hundred thousand distinct CDR3 sequences, around 19% of which are singletons. The sequencing used PBMCs, collected before the yellow fever booster vaccination. The source is a man aged 18-30 years who received the YFV17D yellow fever vaccine.

CDR3 in amino acids: CASSLGTSTSYNEQFF. CDR3 DNA sequence: TGCGCCAGCAGCCTGGGGACATCTACCTCCTACAATGAGCAGTTCTTC. This chain links TRBV4-3 with TRBJ2-1, with a possible D match to TRBD1 (6 bases). The CDR3 contains 16 residues. From germline, CDR1 is LGHNA and CDR2 YSLEER. V dropped 4 bases and J dropped 0 bases, with 13 bases sitting between them.

This clonotype has only a few counts. The chain is built from TRBV15 and TRBJ1-3; weak D call: TRBD1 (6 bases). This CDR3 has 15 amino acids. Per the germline V gene, CDR1 is LNHNV and CDR2 is YYDKDF (reference sequence). Trimming left V 3 bases short and J 4 bases short, with 13 bases between. CDR3 sequence reads: CATSSDRGLGNTIYF. In nucleotides, the CDR3 is TGTGCCACCAGCAGTGATCGGGGGCTCGGAAACACCATATATTTT.

This clonotype was picked up a small number of times. The chain links TRBV7-8 to TRBJ2-7; D gene ambiguous. With 5 bases removed from V and 2 bases from J, the gap between germline ends came to 16 bases. Germline CDR1 is SGHVS and CDR2 is FQNEAQ. The CDR3 extends over 15 amino acids. In DNA form, the CDR3 reads TGTGCCAGCAGCCACGGCGCTGAGTTAACCTACGAGCAGTACGTC. It encodes CASSHGAELTYEQYV.

This clonotype occurred a few times. The rearrangement links TRBV7-2 to TRBJ1-2, with D tentatively TRBD1 (5 bases). CDR1 and CDR2 from the germline V gene are SGHTA and FQGNSA. V lost 5 bases, J lost 6 bases, and 28 bases lay in between. The CDR3 spans 18 residues. The CDR3 region is CASSPYSTVAFLKDGYTF. The CDR3 DNA sequence: TGTGCCAGCAGCCCCTACTCGACAGTAGCATTCTTAAAGGATGGCTACACCTTC. The whole variable domain, filled in from reference TRBV7-2 and TRBJ1-2, reads GAGVSQSPSNKVTEKGKDVELRCDPISGHTALYWYRQSLGQGLEFLIYFQGNSAPDKSGLPSDRFSAERTGGSVSTLTIQRTQQEDSAVYLCASSPYSTVAFLKDGYTFGSGTRLTVV.

J is TRBJ1-2 and V is TRBV7-2, with D maybe TRBD1 (6 bases). Per the germline V gene, CDR1 is SGHTA and CDR2 is FQGNSA. V dropped 4 bases and J dropped 0 bases, with 12 bases sitting between them. The CDR3 is 15 residues long. CDR3 nucleotides: TGTGCCAGCAGCTCGAGGGGGATTTCTAACTATGGCTACACCTTC. Its protein is CASSSRGISNYGYTF. The entire variable domain, with the rest obtained from reference TRBV7-2 and TRBJ1-2, is as follows: GAGVSQSPSNKVTEKGKDVELRCDPISGHTALYWYRQSLGQGLEFLIYFQGNSAPDKSGLPSDRFSAERTGGSVSTLTIQRTQQEDSAVYLCASSSRGISNYGYTFGSGTRLTVV.

This clonotype turned up a few times. V gene TRBV6-5 combines with J gene TRBJ2-7, with D possibly being TRBD1 (6 bases). Looked up from germline, CDR1 is MNHEY and CDR2 is SVGAGI. CDR3 size: 14 residues. Between the trimmed V and J ends, which lost 0 bases and 1 base, there was a span of 7 bases. DNA of the CDR3: TGTGCCAGCAGTTACTCCAGGGGATCCTACGAGCAGTACGTC. Amino acid sequence: CASSYSRGSYEQYV.

The genes are TRBV6-5 and TRBJ1-2, with 9 bases aligning to TRBD1. The V and J ends lost 4 bases and 6 bases, in that order; junction bases with no gene match: 3. CDR3 length: 13 amino acids. Germline-derived CDR1 and CDR2 are MNHEY and SVGAGI. CDR3 coding DNA: TGTGCCAGCAGTTCTTACAGGGGGCATGGCTACACCTTC. Encoded protein: CASSSYRGHGYTF.

This clonotype was detected only a few times. This rearrangement joins TRBV6-2 or TRBV6-3 to TRBJ2-5; no definite D call. This CDR3 has 16 residues. V lost 7 bases to trimming and J lost 5 bases, with 23 bases between them. From germline, CDR1 is MNHEY and CDR2 SVGEGT. This CDR3 is CASKKGPKPSHETQYF. In DNA form, the CDR3 reads TGTGCCAGCAAAAAGGGCCCCAAGCCGTCTCACGAGACCCAGTACTTC.

This clonotype turned up a few times. J is TRBJ2-1 and V is TRBV6-5; 13 bases line up with TRBD2. With V trimmed by 6 bases and J by 3 bases, 2 bases remained unmatched. The CDR3 consists of 15 residues. CDR1 MNHEY and CDR2 SVGAGI come from the germline V gene. CDR3 amino acids: CASRLAGGLYNEQFF. CDR3 coding DNA: TGTGCCAGCAGACTAGCGGGGGGGCTCTACAATGAGCAGTTCTTC.

There are a few counts of this clonotype. The chain has TRBV20-1 and TRBJ1-4, with a tentative D call TRBD1 (5 bases). V lost 6 bases, J lost 5 bases, and 16 bases lay in between. CDR3 length: 14 residues. From germline, CDR1 is DFQATT and CDR2 SNEGSKA (reference sequence). The CDR3 sequence is CSASRRDGNEKLFF. CDR3 sequence (DNA): TGCAGTGCAAGCCGGCGGGACGGGAATGAAAAACTGTTTTTT.

Remarks on this clonotype: The germline gene is not matched at one end of the junction; a read error may be the cause. V is TRBV7-6 and J is TRBJ1-1; the match to TRBD1 covers 8 bases. CDR1 is SGHVS, CDR2 FNYEAQ, per germline. There are 14 residues in the CDR3. CDR3 amino acids: CASSLAGGQESTAF. CDR3 in DNA: TGTGCCAGCAGCTTAGCGGGGGGACAGGAGTCAACGGCTTTT.

Only a few counts were recorded for this clonotype. This chain joins TRBV29-1 and TRBJ2-7, with a tentative D call TRBD1 (5 bases). Germline V gene lookup returns CDR1 SQVTM and CDR2 ANQGSEA. Between the trimmed V and J ends, which lost 3 bases and 2 bases, there was a span of 8 bases. The CDR3 loop spans 12 amino acids. In DNA, the CDR3 is TGCAGCGTTGAGTTGGGGCCCTACGAGCAGTACTTC. Amino acid sequence: CSVELGPYEQYF.

The chain has TRBV6-5 and TRBJ1-6; TRBD1 is a possible D gene (6 bases). Trimming pared 5 bases from V and 10 bases from J, leaving 12 bases between. This CDR3 spans 13 amino acids. Germline V CDR1 and CDR2: MNHEY, SVGAGI. Here the CDR3 DNA reads TGTGCCAGCAGTCGGACAGTCAGATCACCCCTCCACTTT. Translating it yields CASSRTVRSPLHF.

The rearrangement links TRBV19 to TRBJ2-2; TRBD1 is a possible D gene (5 bases). Trimming removed 3 bases at V and 0 bases at J, with 8 bases between. Germline V gene data show CDR1 as LNHDA and CDR2 as SQIVND (reference sequence). The CDR3 contains 15 residues. Here the CDR3 reads CASSIRATNTGELFF. In DNA form, the CDR3 reads TGTGCCAGTAGTATCAGGGCGACGAACACCGGGGAGCTGTTTTTT.

The chain has TRBV20-1 and TRBJ2-3, with 9 bases that match TRBD2. Germline lookup yields CDR1 DFQATT and CDR2 SNEGSKA (reference sequence). Trimming removed 5 bases from V and 4 bases from J; junction bases left unmatched: 7. The CDR3 consists of 14 residues. The CDR3, as DNA: TGCAGTGCTGTCAGCGGGGGGATCGCAGATACGCAGTATTTT. Amino acid sequence: CSAVSGGIADTQYF.

This clonotype was seen only a few times. The chain is built from TRBV24-1 and TRBJ1-1; no definite D call. The CDR3 spans 12 residues. Germline values: CDR1 KGHDR, CDR2 SFDVKD. V shed 2 bases and J shed 4 bases, with 4 bases lying between them. DNA of the CDR3: TGTGCCACCAGTGATTCTTCCACTGAAGCTTTCTTT. This gives the protein CATSDSSTEAFF.

This chain connects TRBV20-1 to TRBJ2-7; 8 bases match TRBD1. With V trimmed by 5 bases and J by 3 bases, 12 bases remained unmatched. CDR1 DFQATT and CDR2 SNEGSKA come from the germline V gene (reference sequence). CDR3 size: 15 residues. The CDR3 DNA follows: TGCAGTGCTGAATACCACCTGGACAGGGACTACGAGCAGTACTTC. Translated: CSAEYHLDRDYEQYF.

The CDR3 loop is CASSSQGSQFF. In nucleotides, the CDR3 is TGTGCCAGCAGCTCTCAGGGCTCGCAGTTCTTC. The rearrangement uses TRBV7-9 and TRBJ2-1, with a possible D match to TRBD1 (5 bases). V was pared by 4 bases and J by 12 bases, with 10 bases between. Germline loops: CDR1 SEHNR, CDR2 FQNEAQ (reference sequence). The CDR3 consists of 11 residues.